The 16 T cell receptor beta chains given below trace back to one sample, sequenced in a study of Ad26.COV2.S vaccination and SARS-CoV-2 variants. This sample's treatment: roughly 20 received Ad26.COV2.S at low or high dose, single or two shots; about 5 received placebo; per-sample allocation not given. The investigators took samples on day 63 after the first vaccine or placebo injection. Here immunoSEQ multiplex PCR was the method, and the copy in TCRdb shows in-frame clones only, minus some. The sample carries 500,000 or so clones, roughly 89% recorded once. Sequencing was performed on peripheral blood, taken in a trial of Ad26.COV2.S vaccine versus placebo. These receptors all come from a person aged 18-60 years who received the Ad26.COV2.S COVID-19 vaccine or a placebo.

This clone was counted only a few times. CDR3 nucleotide sequence: TGTGCCAGCAGTGCGCAGGGAGAGTATGGCTACACCTTC. Its translation: CASSAQGEYGYTF. The gene calls are TRBV25-1 and TRBJ1-2; D possibly corresponds to TRBD1 (5 bases). Germline V lookup: CDR1 MGHDK, CDR2 SYGVNS. Between the trimmed V and J ends, which lost 4 bases and 5 bases, there was a span of 11 bases. The CDR3 consists of 13 residues.

CDR3: CASSLGDWGYEQYF. The CDR3, as DNA: TGCGCCAGCAGCTTGGGGGACTGGGGCTACGAGCAGTACTTC. The chain employs TRBV5-1 and TRBJ2-7; weak D call: TRBD2 (6 bases). V lost 0 bases and J lost 3, with 10 bases in between. Germline lookup yields CDR1 SGHRS and CDR2 YFSETQ. The CDR3 length is 14 residues.

The rearrangement joins TRBV14 to TRBJ2-7, with D perhaps matching TRBD1 (6 bases). The CDR3 covers 14 residues. From germline, CDR1 is SGHDN and CDR2 FVKESK. V lost 6 bases and J 0 bases, leaving 12 bases between the germline ends. This chain's CDR3 is CASRLGGRSYEQYF. CDR3 sequence (DNA): TGTGCCAGCAGGCTAGGGGGACGCTCCTACGAGCAGTACTTC.

The gene calls are TRBV6-5 and TRBJ2-6, with D possibly TRBD2 on 7 matching bases. V was shortened by 5 bases and J by 4 bases, with 12 bases between the two germline ends. The CDR3 runs 15 residues. Germline CDR1 and CDR2: MNHEY and SVGAGI. CDR3 in amino acids: CASSLGGGGANVLTF. The CDR3 DNA reads as TGTGCCAGCAGTCTGGGCGGGGGCGGGGCCAACGTCCTGACTTTC.

The chain is built from TRBV4-1 and TRBJ1-1, with a tentative D call TRBD1 (5 bases). The germline V gene has CDR1 MGHRA and CDR2 YSYEKL. Between the trimmed V and J ends, which lost 0 bases and 6 bases, there was a span of 8 bases. This CDR3 is built from 13 residues. CDR3 loop: CASSQDWGPEAFF. The CDR3 nucleotides are TGCGCCAGCAGCCAAGATTGGGGACCTGAAGCTTTCTTT.

The chain joins TRBV7-6 to TRBJ2-7; D not resolved. V lost 3 bases to trimming and J lost 2 bases, with 17 bases between them. Germline CDR1 is SGHVS and CDR2 is FNYEAQ. This CDR3 is 16 amino acids long. The CDR3 DNA is TGTGCCAGCAGCTTGCAGCCCCAGGATCCTCCCTACGAGCAGTACTTC. It translates to CASSLQPQDPPYEQYF.

This chain uses TRBV29-1 with TRBJ2-1; D is unresolved. Germline assignment: CDR1 SQVTM and CDR2 ANQGSEA. The CDR3 consists of 11 residues. The ends were cut back, 3 bases at V and 12 bases at J, with 12 bases in the middle. CDR3 sequence: CSVELGWGQFF. The CDR3 coding sequence is TGCAGCGTTGAGTTAGGGTGGGGGCAGTTCTTC.

Points on this clone: In the same sample, other DNA sequences code for this CDR3. This chain uses TRBV7-3 with TRBJ2-1, with 11 nucleotides matching TRBD2. Germline CDR1 is SGHTA and CDR2 is FQGTGA. This CDR3 spans 15 amino acids. The J segment lost 2 bases and the V segment lost 5 bases, leaving 2 bases of the junction unmatched. The CDR3 DNA sequence: TGTGCCAGCAGCGCGGGACTAGCGGCCTACAATGAGCAGTTCTTC. Residues: CASSAGLAAYNEQFF.

For this clone: The junction differs from germline at one of its ends, possibly a read error. Other DNA sequences in this specimen translate into the identical CDR3. J is TRBJ1-6 and V is TRBV15; 7 nucleotides match TRBD1. The CDR3 contains 15 residues. Germline V gives CDR1 LNHNV, CDR2 YYDKDF (reference sequence). CDR3 DNA: TGTGCCACCAGTAGAGACGGCAGGGGGAATTCACCCCTCCACTTT. This gives the protein CATSRDGRGNSPLHF.

This clone has a single count. The chain combines TRBV5-5 with TRBJ1-2; possible D gene TRBD1, 5 bases. Germline-derived CDR1 and CDR2 are SGHKS and YYEKEE (reference sequence). This CDR3 comprises 12 residues. V lost 6 bases to trimming and J lost 5 bases, with 11 bases between them. The CDR3, as DNA: TGTGCCAGCACCAGTGGGGGGTATGGCTACACCTTC. Translating it yields CASTSGGYGYTF.

This clone was counted a few times. The chain recombines TRBV29-1 with TRBJ2-7; 11 bases map to TRBD2. Germline CDR1 reads SQVTM; CDR2 reads ANQGSEA. J was trimmed by 5 bases and V by 7 bases; bases with no gene match: 7. There are 13 residues in the CDR3. CDR3 DNA sequence: TGCAGCGCCGGACTAGCGGGCGTGCACGAGCAGTACGTC. Encoded protein: CSAGLAGVHEQYV.

The rearrangement joins TRBV11-1 to TRBJ1-5; no firm D call. CDR1 SGHAT and CDR2 FQDESV come from the germline V gene (reference sequence). The CDR3 covers 13 residues. V was cut by 1 base and J by 2 bases, with 3 bases left in between. The CDR3 protein is CASSLDGNQPQHF. The CDR3 DNA reads TGTGCCAGCAGCTTAGATGGCAATCAGCCCCAGCATTTT. Full variable domain (missing parts from reference TRBV11-1 and TRBJ1-5): EAEVAQSPRYKITEKSQAVAFWCDPISGHATLYWYRQILGQGPELLVQFQDESVVDDSQLPKDRFSAERLKGVDSTLKIQPAELGDSAMYLCASSLDGNQPQHFGDGTRLSIL.

J is TRBJ1-5 and V is TRBV19; D is possibly TRBD1 (5 bases). V was pared by 3 bases and J by 6 bases, with 15 bases between. Germline V gene sequence: CDR1 LNHDA, CDR2 SQIVND (reference sequence). CDR3 length: 15 amino acids. CDR3 amino acids: CASSMRGFQGQPQHF. DNA of the CDR3: TGTGCCAGTAGTATGAGGGGATTTCAGGGTCAGCCCCAGCATTTT.

The chain joins TRBV5-6 to TRBJ2-7; 10 nucleotides match TRBD1. V shed 3 bases and J 5 bases; nucleotides not matched to a gene: 14. The length of the CDR3 is 17 residues. Germline lookup yields CDR1 SGHDT and CDR2 YYEEEE. CDR3 sequence: CASSSSTWDRGTHEQYF. The DNA for the CDR3 is TGTGCCAGCAGCTCGTCGACCTGGGACAGGGGTACCCACGAGCAGTACTTC.

This clone was recorded once. This rearrangement joins TRBV6-5 to TRBJ1-4; D is undetermined. The V gene lost 6 bases and the J gene lost 5 bases, with 7 bases spanning the gap. Looked up from germline, CDR1 is MNHEY and CDR2 is SVGAGI. The CDR3 runs 12 residues. In DNA, the CDR3 is TGTGCCAGCAGCAGGCGAAATGAAAAACTGTTTTTT. Translation gives CASSRRNEKLFF.

The chain carries TRBV7-2 and TRBJ2-5; D is ambiguous. Deletions cut 5 bases from V and 5 bases from J, with 18 bases between. The germline CDR1 and CDR2 sequences are SGHTA and FQGNSA. This CDR3 comprises 15 residues. CDR3 in DNA: TGTGCCAGCAGCCCTCGACCCAAAGGAGAGGAGACCCAGTACTTC. Translating it yields CASSPRPKGEETQYF. The whole variable domain, remainder taken from reference TRBV7-2 and TRBJ2-5, is GAGVSQSPSNKVTEKGKDVELRCDPISGHTALYWYRQSLGQGLEFLIYFQGNSAPDKSGLPSDRFSAERTGGSVSTLTIQRTQQEDSAVYLCASSPRPKGEETQYFGPGTRLLVL.